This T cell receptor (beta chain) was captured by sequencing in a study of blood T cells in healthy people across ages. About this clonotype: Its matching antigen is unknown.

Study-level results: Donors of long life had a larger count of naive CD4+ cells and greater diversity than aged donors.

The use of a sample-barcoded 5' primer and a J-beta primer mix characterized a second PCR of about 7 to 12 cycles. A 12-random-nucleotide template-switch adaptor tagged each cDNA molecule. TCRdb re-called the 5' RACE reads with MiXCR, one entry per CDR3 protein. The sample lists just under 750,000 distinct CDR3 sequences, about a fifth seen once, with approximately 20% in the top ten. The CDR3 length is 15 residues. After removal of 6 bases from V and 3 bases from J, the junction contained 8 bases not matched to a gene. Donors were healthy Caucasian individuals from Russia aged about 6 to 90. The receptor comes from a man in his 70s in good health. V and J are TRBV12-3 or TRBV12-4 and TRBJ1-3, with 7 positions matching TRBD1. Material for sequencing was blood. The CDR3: CASRIRQGGGNTIYF. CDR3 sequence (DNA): TGTGCCAGCAGAATCCGACAGGGTGGTGGAAACACCATATATTTT.